This T cell receptor beta chain was captured by sequencing in a study of cytotoxic CD8 clonotypes in ibrutinib-treated CLL. Findings and limits, study-wide: The clonality rise at ibrutinib response reflected private clonotype expansion. Baseline clonality exceeded age-matched healthy donors and tracked circulating CD8+ T-cell counts.

A remark on this clone: Its antigen is undetermined.

The germline V gene has CDR1 SNHLY and CDR2 FYNNEI. The CDR3 loop spans 16 amino acids. V was pared by 4 bases and J by 7 bases, with 22 bases between. A 1 in 200,000 to 1 in 1 million T cell depth was the sequencing target. Here immunoSEQ multiplex PCR was the method, and the copy in TCRdb shows in-frame clones only, minus some. Of 60,000 to 75,000 clones in the sample, approximately 90% were seen once. The material sequenced was PBMCs, taken after 12 months of ibrutinib treatment. The J gene is TRBJ1-1, the V gene TRBV2; no definite D call. The receptor was derived from a human donor with chronic lymphocytic leukemia. CDR3 protein: CASSALVLGRTFEAFF. CDR3 in DNA: TGTGCCAGCAGTGCCTTGGTGTTAGGCCGCACCTTTGAAGCTTTCTTT.